This TCR beta chain emerged from a study of blood T cell repertoires in COVID-19. Across the whole study: Sites in the United States, Italy and Spain provided acute and convalescent COVID-19 samples. Nucleic acid was either cDNA or gDNA, and it came from T cells, B-cell-depleted T cells, or PBMCs.

Produced via immunoSEQ multiplex PCR; TCRdb's table is partial and in-frame only. This table has fewer than 75,000 clones, about nine tenths appearing once. Per germline, CDR1 SGHDT and CDR2 YYEEEE. The ends lost 0 bases at V and 4 bases at J; junction bases unmatched: 6. The CDR3 loop spans 15 amino acids. The rearrangement joins TRBV5-6 to TRBJ2-5; 7 bases agree with TRBD1. The origin of this receptor is a man between 50 and 59 years old with active COVID-19. The specimen was peripheral blood. The CDR3 is CASSLVGDSGETQYF. The CDR3 DNA reads as TGTGCCAGCAGCTTGGTAGGGGACAGCGGAGAGACCCAGTACTTC.